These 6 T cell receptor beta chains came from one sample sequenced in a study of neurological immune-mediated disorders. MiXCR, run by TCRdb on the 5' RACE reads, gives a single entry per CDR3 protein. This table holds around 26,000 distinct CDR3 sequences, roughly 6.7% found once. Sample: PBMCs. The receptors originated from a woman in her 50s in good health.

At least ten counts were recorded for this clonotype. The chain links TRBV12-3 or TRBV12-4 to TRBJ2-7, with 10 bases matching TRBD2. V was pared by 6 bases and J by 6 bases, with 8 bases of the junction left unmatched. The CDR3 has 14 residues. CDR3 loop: CASSYSGGAGEQYF. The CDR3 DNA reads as TGTGCCAGCAGCTACAGCGGGGGGGCGGGCGAGCAGTACTTC.

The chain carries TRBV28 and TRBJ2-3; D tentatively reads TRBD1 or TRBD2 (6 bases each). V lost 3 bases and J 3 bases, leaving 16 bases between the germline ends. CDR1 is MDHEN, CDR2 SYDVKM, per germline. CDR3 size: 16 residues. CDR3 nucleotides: TGTGCCAGCAGTTTTGGCAGGGGAGGCGGGACAGATACGCAGTATTTT. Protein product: CASSFGRGGGTDTQYF. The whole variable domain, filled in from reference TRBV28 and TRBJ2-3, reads DVKVTQSSRYLVKRTGEKVFLECVQDMDHENMFWYRQDPGLGLRLIYFSYDVKMKEKGDIPEGYSVSREKKERFSLILESASTNQTSMYLCASSFGRGGGTDTQYFGPGTRLTVL.

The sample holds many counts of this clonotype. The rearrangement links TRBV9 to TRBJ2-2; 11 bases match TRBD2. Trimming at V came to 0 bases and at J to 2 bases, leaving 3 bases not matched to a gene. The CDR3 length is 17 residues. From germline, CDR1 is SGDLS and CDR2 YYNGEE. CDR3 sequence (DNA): TGTGCCAGCAGCGTAGGCCTAGCGGGAGGAAACACCGGGGAGCTGTTTTTT. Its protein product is CASSVGLAGGNTGELFF.

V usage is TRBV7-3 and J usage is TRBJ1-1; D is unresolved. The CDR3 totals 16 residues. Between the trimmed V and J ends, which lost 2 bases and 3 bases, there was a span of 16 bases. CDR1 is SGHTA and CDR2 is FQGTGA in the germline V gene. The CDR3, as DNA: TGTGCCAGCAGCTTATTAGGGCGGCGGCCCGACACTGAAGCTTTCTTT. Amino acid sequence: CASSLLGRRPDTEAFF. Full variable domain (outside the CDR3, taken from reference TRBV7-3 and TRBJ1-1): GAGVSQTPSNKVTEKGKYVELRCDPISGHTALYWYRQSLGQGPEFLIYFQGTGAADDSGLPNDRFFAVRPEGSVSTLKIQRTERGDSAVYLCASSLLGRRPDTEAFFGQGTRLTVV.

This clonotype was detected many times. As DNA, the CDR3 is TGCAGCGTTGTAGGGACTGCAAGCTCCTACGAGCAGTACTTC. It specifies CSVVGTASSYEQYF. This rearrangement joins TRBV29-1 to TRBJ2-7, with a possible D match to TRBD2 (6 bases). Trimming removed 4 bases at V and 0 bases at J, with 13 bases between. The CDR3 spans 14 residues. Germline assignment: CDR1 SQVTM and CDR2 ANQGSEA.

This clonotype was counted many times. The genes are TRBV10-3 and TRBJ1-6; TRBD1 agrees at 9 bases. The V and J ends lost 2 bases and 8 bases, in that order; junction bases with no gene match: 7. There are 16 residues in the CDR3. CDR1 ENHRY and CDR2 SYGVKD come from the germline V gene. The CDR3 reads CAISETGQGSDSPLHF. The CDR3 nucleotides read TGTGCCATCAGTGAGACCGGACAGGGGTCGGATTCACCCCTCCACTTT.